Here is one T cell receptor beta chain with its context. In the original analysis: Estimates of nucleated cell counts were drawn from the amplification of reference gene primers. Assay used: immunoSEQ multiplex PCR; TCRdb lists only in-frame clones, some missing. The D gene and trimming were derived from the DNA, and the V and J assignments and clone size from that table. The sample shows roughly 100,000 clones, about 90% of them seen only once. The data originate from a study of blood T cell repertoires in COVID-19. Study summary: Whether acute or convalescent, the COVID-19 samples came from the United States, Italy and Spain. Sample material is recorded as cDNA or gDNA derived from T cells, B-cell-depleted T cells, or PBMCs.

This CDR3 has 13 amino acids. Germline values: CDR1 MNHEY, CDR2 SVGAGI. Trimming cost V 6 bases and J 0 bases; bases outside gene matches: 1. The TCR originated in a man in his late teens or twenties with acute or convalescent COVID-19. This sequence joins TRBV6-5 and TRBJ1-1, with 7 bases matching TRBD1. The sequencing sample was made of peripheral blood. This CDR3 is CASRQGMNTEAFF. The CDR3 nucleotides read TGTGCCAGCAGACAGGGGATGAACACTGAAGCTTTCTTT.